This T cell receptor (beta chain) was retrieved from a study of OX40 agonist ivuxolimab in advanced cancers. Study context: Patients with prior anti-PD-1, anti-PD-L1 or anti-CTLA-4 therapy were eligible; roughly 41% had some.

Peripheral blood came from all dose cohorts at three timepoints. TCRdb keeps only in-frame clones here, not all; method: immunoSEQ multiplex PCR. The table lists 70,000 or so clones, around 90% of them singletons. This sequence originates from an adult with an advanced solid tumor such as melanoma, head and neck, liver or kidney cancer. The starting material was CD4+ or CD8+ T cells sorted from blood, obtained in a trial of the OX40 agonist ivuxolimab.

The CDR3 loop reads CASRTGPNYGYTF. As DNA, the CDR3 is TGTGCCAGCAGGACAGGTCCCAACTATGGCTACACCTTC. V gene TRBV28 combines with J gene TRBJ1-2; D might be TRBD1 (6 bases). The germline V gene has CDR1 MDHEN and CDR2 SYDVKM. CDR3 length: 13 residues. Trimming cost V 6 bases and J 2 bases, with 10 bases left between them.